These T cell receptor beta chains were read from a single sample in a study of shared clonotypes between healthy human individuals. Sequencing used immunoSEQ multiplex PCR; TCRdb keeps in-frame clones, though not all of them. The sample comprises fewer than 1.4 million clones, more than 75% of which are singletons, and 0.5% to 0.65% rests with the top ten. Sequenced input: memory CD4+ T cells from PBMCs. All receptors come from a man between 18 and 29 years old in good health. Some clones in this sample may be carry-over from other donors' samples. The CDR3 runs from the conserved cysteine through the conserved F or W.

V: TRBV5-4; CDR3: CASSLGQNQPQHF
V: TRBV4-2; CDR3: CASSRTFGGDGKRTEAFF
V: TRBV7-9; CDR3: CASSGENRGSLVTEAFF
V: TRBV28; CDR3: CASSSGGSEGDTQYF
V: TRBV5-1; CDR3: CASSPTPGQGREQYF
V: TRBV29-1; CDR3: CSVPQGAPPTQYF
V: TRBV9; CDR3: CASSKAPGQGGSDEQYF
V: TRBV6-1; CDR3: CASSVGTDNEKLFF
V: TRBV10-2; CDR3: CASRGQYTEAFF
V: TRBV5-1; CDR3: CASSLMTGGSYEQYF
V: TRBV6-1; CDR3: CASSEIMGYNEQFF
V: TRBV30; CDR3: CAWSEGGHTDTQYF
V: TRBV20-1; CDR3: CSARHRAGYTF
V: TRBV28; CDR3: CASSPWTGIDTGELFF
V: TRBV28; CDR3: CASSLFISGDRRQPQHF
V: TRBV30; CDR3: CACGTPHTF